This T cell receptor (beta chain) was profiled in a study of control samples from healthy donors and cancer patients. Assay used: immunoSEQ multiplex PCR; TCRdb lists only in-frame clones, some missing. The data contain 50,000 to 70,000 clones, around 95% of them seen just once; the ten biggest clones take up 0.85% to 1.4%. The CDR3 contains 15 residues. The J segment lost 4 bases and the V segment lost 5 bases, leaving 10 bases of the junction unmatched. CDR1 and CDR2 from the germline V gene are SEHNR and FQNEAQ (reference sequence). Sequencing input: blood. This chain connects TRBV7-9 to TRBJ1-2; 7 bases match TRBD1. The sequence came from a woman under 30 in good health. As DNA, the CDR3 is TGTGCCAGCAGCCCCTCCGGAGGGGGCGTCTATGGCTACACCTTC. Translation: CASSPSGGGVYGYTF.